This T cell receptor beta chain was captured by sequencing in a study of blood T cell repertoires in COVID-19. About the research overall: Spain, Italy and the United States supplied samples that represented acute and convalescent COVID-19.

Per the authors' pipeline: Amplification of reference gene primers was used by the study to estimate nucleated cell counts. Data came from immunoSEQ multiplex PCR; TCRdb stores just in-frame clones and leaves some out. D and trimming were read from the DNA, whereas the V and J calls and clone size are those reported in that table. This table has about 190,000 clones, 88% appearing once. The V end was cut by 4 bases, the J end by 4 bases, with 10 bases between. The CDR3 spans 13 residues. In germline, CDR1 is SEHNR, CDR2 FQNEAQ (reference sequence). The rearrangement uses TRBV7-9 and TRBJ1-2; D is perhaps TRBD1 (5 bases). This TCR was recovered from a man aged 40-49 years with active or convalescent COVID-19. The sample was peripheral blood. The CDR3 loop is CASSSGTIYGYTF. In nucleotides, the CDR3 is TGTGCCAGCAGCTCCGGGACTATCTATGGCTACACCTTC.